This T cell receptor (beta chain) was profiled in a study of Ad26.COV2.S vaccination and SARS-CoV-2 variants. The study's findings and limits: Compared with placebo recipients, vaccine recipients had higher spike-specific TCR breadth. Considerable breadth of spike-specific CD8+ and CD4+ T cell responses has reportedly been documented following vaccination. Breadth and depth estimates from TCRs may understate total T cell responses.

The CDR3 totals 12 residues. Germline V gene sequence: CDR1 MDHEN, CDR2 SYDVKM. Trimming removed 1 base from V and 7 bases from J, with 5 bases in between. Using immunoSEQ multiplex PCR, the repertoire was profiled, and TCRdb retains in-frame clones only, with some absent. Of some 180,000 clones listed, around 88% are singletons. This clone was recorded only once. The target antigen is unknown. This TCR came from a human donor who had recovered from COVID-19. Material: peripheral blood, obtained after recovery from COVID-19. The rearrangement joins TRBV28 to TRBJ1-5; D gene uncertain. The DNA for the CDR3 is TGTGCCAGCAGTTTATCCTGGCAGCCCCAGCATTTT. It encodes CASSLSWQPQHF.